The source of this T cell receptor beta chain is a study of shared clonotypes between healthy human individuals. Study conclusions and caveats: It was expected that sequencing depth would affect clonotype sharing among donors. What naive subsets generally showed was a larger estimated richness than memory subsets showed.

Naive CD8 populations comprised CD45RO-negative cells positively selected for CCR7, excluding terminally differentiated effector memory CD45RA+ cells. Adult donors, all healthy and HIV-negative, had no recent acute infections or vaccinations. CDR3 length: 15 residues. Looked up from germline, CDR1 is SGHRS and CDR2 is YFSETQ. Trimming cost V 2 bases and J 6 bases; bases outside gene matches: 7. The DNA input per sorted-subset replicate PCR was roughly 0.2 ug, corresponding to some 33,000 T cell genomes. TCRdb's copy holds only in-frame clones and misses some; the assay was immunoSEQ multiplex PCR. The sample lists 760,000 or so clones; 96% were seen once. As to this clone: Its target is not known.

The sequence was collected from a man aged 30 to 39 in good health. Source material: naive CD8+ T cells sorted from blood. V usage is TRBV5-1 and J usage is TRBJ2-3; 9 bases are a match to TRBD1. CDR3 residues: CASSFRDRAQDTQYF. CDR3 in DNA: TGCGCCAGCAGCTTCCGGGACAGGGCACAGGATACGCAGTATTTT.